Listed below are T cell receptor beta chains from one sample, sequenced in a study of blood T cells in healthy people across ages. MiXCR, run by TCRdb on the 5' RACE reads, gives a single entry per CDR3 protein. The repertoire has about 810,000 distinct CDR3 sequences, 35% to 40% of them found once; the top ten carry 10% to 15%. Sequencing used blood. These receptors were taken from a man younger than 35 in good health. Both conserved end residues are trimmed from each CDR3. A row's size may be missing; if present it is once, few, many or a size class.

J gene,clone size,V gene,CDR3 protein
TRBJ2-1,-,TRBV6-2/TRBV6-3,ASIHGRGAYNEQF
TRBJ2-1,many,TRBV12-3/TRBV12-4,ASSFEGGSYNEQF
TRBJ1-2,-,TRBV5-1,ASSLVGTVNGYT
TRBJ2-2,-,TRBV20-1,SARGTTNTGELF
TRBJ2-1,once,TRBV24-1,ATSGTGEQF
TRBJ2-3,-,TRBV6-5,ASSYSDEPSTDTQY
TRBJ2-6,few,TRBV2,ASSDDSSSGANVLT
TRBJ1-2,-,TRBV7-2,ASSSGQGVGYT
TRBJ2-1,once,TRBV5-1,ASSEDRDRIYNEQF
TRBJ1-2,-,TRBV5-1,ASSPHSGTGTNGYT
TRBJ2-5,-,TRBV18,ASSPPRGPNNEQY
TRBJ2-7,few,TRBV5-6,ASSIGGASSYEQY
TRBJ1-6,many,TRBV7-9,ASGGPGHSPLH
TRBJ1-2,-,TRBV20-1,SASSGTDYGYT
TRBJ1-4,few,TRBV2,ASSNMRMRSEKLF
TRBJ1-1,-,TRBV14,ASSQGELRAF
TRBJ1-6,-,TRBV20-1,SASEGQFNSPLH
TRBJ2-3,once,TRBV3-1,ASSQGSGGASPDTQY
TRBJ1-6,-,TRBV6-1,ASSEGTLGSYNSPLH
TRBJ1-5,-,TRBV5-5,AGGSGERPSGPQH
TRBJ2-3,once,TRBV29-1,SVALMVDTQY
TRBJ2-3,few,TRBV4-1,ASSQLRTADTQY
TRBJ2-3,many,TRBV7-9,ASRDLTVMLTDTQY
TRBJ2-7,once,TRBV28,ASSFLGGQETRY
TRBJ1-6,few,TRBV4-3,ASSRDKGTGYNSPLH
TRBJ2-1,-,TRBV24-1,ATRNSGGDLHEQF
TRBJ2-1,few,TRBV4-1,ASSQDRGVSYNEQF
TRBJ1-5,-,TRBV12-3/TRBV12-4,ASSKGGRFNQPQH
TRBJ2-7,many,TRBV6-2/TRBV6-3,ASSPMGTYEQY